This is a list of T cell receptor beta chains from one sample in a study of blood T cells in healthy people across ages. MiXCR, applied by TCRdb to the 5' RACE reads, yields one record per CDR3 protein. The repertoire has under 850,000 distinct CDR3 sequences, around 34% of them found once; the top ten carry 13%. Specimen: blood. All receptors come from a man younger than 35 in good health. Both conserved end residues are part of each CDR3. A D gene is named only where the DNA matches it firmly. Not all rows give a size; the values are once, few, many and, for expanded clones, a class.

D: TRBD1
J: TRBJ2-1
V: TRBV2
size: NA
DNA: TGTGCCAGCAGTGAATCCGGGACAGGCTCCAATGAGCAGTTCTTC
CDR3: CASSESGTGSNEQFF

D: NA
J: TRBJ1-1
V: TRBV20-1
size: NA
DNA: TGCAGTGCCAGGCTAGGGTCTGAAGCTTTCTTT
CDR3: CSARLGSEAFF

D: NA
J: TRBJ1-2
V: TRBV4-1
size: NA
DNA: TGCGCCAGCAGCCAAGATGGATACACTCCGCACAACTATGGCTACACCTTC
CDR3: CASSQDGYTPHNYGYTF

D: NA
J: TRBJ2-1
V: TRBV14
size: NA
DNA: TGTGCCAGCAGCCAAGCGGGAGTTATCTTCGATGAGCAGTTCTTC
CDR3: CASSQAGVIFDEQFF

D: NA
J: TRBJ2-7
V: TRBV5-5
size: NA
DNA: TGTGCCAGCAGCTTAAATACGGGGTTCCCTCAGTACTTC
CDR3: CASSLNTGFPQYF

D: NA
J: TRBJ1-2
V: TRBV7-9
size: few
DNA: TGTGCCAGCGCCTCGGAGGATGGCTACACCTTC
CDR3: CASASEDGYTF

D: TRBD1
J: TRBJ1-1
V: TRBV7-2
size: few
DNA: TGTGCCAGCAGTCGGGACAGCGAGGCCCCTGAAGCTTTCTTT
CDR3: CASSRDSEAPEAFF

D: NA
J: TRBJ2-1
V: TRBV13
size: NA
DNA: TGTGCCAGCAGCTTAGGGGAGTCCGGACTCCGCTCGGATGAGCAGTTCTTC
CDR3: CASSLGESGLRSDEQFF

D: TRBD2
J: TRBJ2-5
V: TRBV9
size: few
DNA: TGTGCCAGCAGCGTAGCCCCGTCCGGACTAGCGGGGGAAGAGACCCAGTACTTC
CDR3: CASSVAPSGLAGEETQYF

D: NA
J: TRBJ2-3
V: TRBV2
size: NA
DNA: TGTGCCAGCAGTGAACGGACAGCAATAGATACGCAGTATTTT
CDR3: CASSERTAIDTQYF

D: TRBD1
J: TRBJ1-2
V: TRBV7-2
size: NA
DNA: TGTGCCAGCAGCGCCCGACAGGGAGGGAACTATGGCTACACCTTC
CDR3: CASSARQGGNYGYTF

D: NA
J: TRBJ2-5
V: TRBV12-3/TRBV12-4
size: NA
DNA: TGTGCCAGCAGTTTACAGGGGACACGGACATGGACCCAGTACTTC
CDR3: CASSLQGTRTWTQYF

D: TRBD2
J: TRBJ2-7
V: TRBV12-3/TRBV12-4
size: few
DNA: TGTGCCAGCAGGACCGCTCCTTCTAGCGGGCCAAGCTCCTACAATGAGCAGTACTTC
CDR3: CASRTAPSSGPSSYNEQYF

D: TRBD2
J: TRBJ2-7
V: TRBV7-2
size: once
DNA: TGTGCCAGCAGCTTATCTAGCGGGAGGATGTACGAGCAGTACTTC
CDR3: CASSLSSGRMYEQYF

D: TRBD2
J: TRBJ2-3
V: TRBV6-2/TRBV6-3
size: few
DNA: TGTGCCAGCACCAAGGACGGGGGGGCCTTGGATACGCAGTATTTT
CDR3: CASTKDGGALDTQYF

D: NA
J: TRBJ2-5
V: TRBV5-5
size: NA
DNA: TGTGCCAGCAGCTTGGCCCGGGACACCCAAGAGACCCAGTACTTC
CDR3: CASSLARDTQETQYF

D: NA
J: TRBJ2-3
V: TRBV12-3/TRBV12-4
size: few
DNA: TGTGCCAGCAGTGTTGGGGAGGCAGATACGCAGTATTTT
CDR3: CASSVGEADTQYF

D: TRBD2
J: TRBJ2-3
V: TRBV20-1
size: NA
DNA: TGCAGTGCTATGGCTAGCGGGCGTAGCACAGATACGCAGTATTTT
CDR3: CSAMASGRSTDTQYF

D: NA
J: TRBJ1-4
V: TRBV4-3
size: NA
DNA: TGCGCCAGCAGCCCCAACAGACAGCTTCCTAATGAAAAACTGTTTTTT
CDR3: CASSPNRQLPNEKLFF

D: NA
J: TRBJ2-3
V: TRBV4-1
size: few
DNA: TGCGCCAGCAGCCCAGCCCTATTGAGGGTCGGTACCGTGAATACGCAGTATTTT
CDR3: CASSPALLRVGTVNTQYF

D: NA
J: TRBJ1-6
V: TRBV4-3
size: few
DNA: TGCGCCAGCAGCCAGTACAGGAATTCACCCCTCCACTTT
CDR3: CASSQYRNSPLHF

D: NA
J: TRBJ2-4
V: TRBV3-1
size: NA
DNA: TGTGCCAGCAGCCAAGCTGGTCGGAGGTTGAACATTCAGTACTTC
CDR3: CASSQAGRRLNIQYF

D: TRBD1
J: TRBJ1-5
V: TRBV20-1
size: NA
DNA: TGCAGTGCTCAACCCCTGGACAGGTTAAGCAATCAGCCCCAGCATTTT
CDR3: CSAQPLDRLSNQPQHF

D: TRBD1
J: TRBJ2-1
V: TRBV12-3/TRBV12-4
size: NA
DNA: TGTGCCAGCAGTTTTGGGACAGGAGGGAGTAATGAGCAGTTCTTC
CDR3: CASSFGTGGSNEQFF

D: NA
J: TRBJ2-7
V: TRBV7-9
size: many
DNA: TGTGCCAGCAGCTTAGGAGGGTACTACGAGCAGTACTTC
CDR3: CASSLGGYYEQYF

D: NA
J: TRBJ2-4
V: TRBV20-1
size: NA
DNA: TGCAGTGCCAGTGTGGGGCGCAAATCCTACGAGCGGTACTTC
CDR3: CSASVGRKSYERYF

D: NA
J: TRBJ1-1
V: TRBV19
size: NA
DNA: TGTGCCAGTAGATCCCCGGGGCCTGAAGCTTTCTTT
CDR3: CASRSPGPEAFF

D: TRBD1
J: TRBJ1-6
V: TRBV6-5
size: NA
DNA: TGTGCCAGCAGTTCCCCACCGGGACAGCCATATAGTTCACCCCTCCACTTT
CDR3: CASSSPPGQPYSSPLHF

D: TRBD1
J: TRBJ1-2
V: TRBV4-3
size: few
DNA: TGCGCCAGCAGCCAAGCCTCGGGGACAGACTTTACCTATGGCTACACCTTC
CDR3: CASSQASGTDFTYGYTF

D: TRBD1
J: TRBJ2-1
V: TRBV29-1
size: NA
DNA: TGCAGCGTTGAAGGGACAGGGCTGGGCAATGAGCAGTTCTTC
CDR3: CSVEGTGLGNEQFF

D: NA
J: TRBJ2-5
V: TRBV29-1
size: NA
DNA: TGCAGCGAGGGGGACCAAGAGACCCTGTACTTC
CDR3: CSEGDQETLYF

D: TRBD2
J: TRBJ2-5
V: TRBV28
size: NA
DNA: TGTGCCAGCAGGGGGACTAGCGGTTCAGGGACCCAGTACTTC
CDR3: CASRGTSGSGTQYF

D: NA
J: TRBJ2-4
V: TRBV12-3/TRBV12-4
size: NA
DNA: TGTGCCAGCAGTTTCTCCCGGGAAGTCTCGACGCTAGCCAAAAACATTCAGTACTTC
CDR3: CASSFSREVSTLAKNIQYF

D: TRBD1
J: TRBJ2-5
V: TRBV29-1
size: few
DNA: TGCAGCGTCCAACAGGGGGGAGAGACCCAGTACTTC
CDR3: CSVQQGGETQYF

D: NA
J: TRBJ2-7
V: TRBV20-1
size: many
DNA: TGCAGTGCTCTCGAAGGCCCCGAGCAGTACTTC
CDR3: CSALEGPEQYF

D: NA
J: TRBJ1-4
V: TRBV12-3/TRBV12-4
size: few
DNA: TGTGCCAGCAGTTTGACGGGGGGAGTTGAAAAACTGTTTTTT
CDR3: CASSLTGGVEKLFF

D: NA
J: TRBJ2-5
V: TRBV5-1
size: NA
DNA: TGCGCCAGCAGCTTGGCCCCCGGGACGGACTTCCAAGAGACCCAGTACTTC
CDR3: CASSLAPGTDFQETQYF

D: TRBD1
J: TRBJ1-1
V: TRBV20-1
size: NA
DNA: TGCAGTGCTCCGAACAGGGGGGTGAACACTGAAGCTTTCTTT
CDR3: CSAPNRGVNTEAFF

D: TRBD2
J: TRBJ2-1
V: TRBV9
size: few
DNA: TGTGCCAGCAGCGTTAGCGGGGGGCCTAACAATGAGCAGTTCTTC
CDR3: CASSVSGGPNNEQFF

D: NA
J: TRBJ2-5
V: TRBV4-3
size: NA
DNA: TGCGCCAGCAGTTACCTGAGGGGGGCTAACAATGAGCAGTACTTC
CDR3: CASSYLRGANNEQYF

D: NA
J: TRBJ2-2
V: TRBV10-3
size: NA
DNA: TGTGCCATCAGTGGGAAGAGGTCCGTCGACACCGGGGAGCTGTTTTTT
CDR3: CAISGKRSVDTGELFF

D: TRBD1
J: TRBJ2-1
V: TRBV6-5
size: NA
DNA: TGTGCCAGCAGTTACTCGTATGGGACAGGGGCCCTCGAGGTTAAGTTCTTC
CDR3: CASSYSYGTGALEVKFF

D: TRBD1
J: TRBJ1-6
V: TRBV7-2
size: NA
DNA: TGTGCCAGCAGCCTATGGACAGGGATGAATAATTCACCCCTCCACTTT
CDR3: CASSLWTGMNNSPLHF

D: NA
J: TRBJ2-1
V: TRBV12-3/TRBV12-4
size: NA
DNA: TGTGCCAGCACCTCATACCCCTATTACAATGAGCAGTTCTTC
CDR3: CASTSYPYYNEQFF

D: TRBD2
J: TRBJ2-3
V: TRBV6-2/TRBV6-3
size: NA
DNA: TGTGCCAACACCCGGGGGGAAAGCACAGATACGCAGTATTTT
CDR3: CANTRGESTDTQYF

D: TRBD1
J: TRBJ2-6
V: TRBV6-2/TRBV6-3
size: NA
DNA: TGTGCCAGCAGTCCGGGACAGGTAATCGTTGGGGCCAACGTCCTGACTTTC
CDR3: CASSPGQVIVGANVLTF